The next 22 T cell receptor beta chains were all read from a single sample in a study of siplizumab effects on memory and regulatory T cells. The data were produced by immunoSEQ multiplex PCR, yet TCRdb's version contains in-frame clones alone and is incomplete. The profile shows approximately 120,000 clones, around 92% of them singletons. Sample: Tregs sorted from blood. The receptors come from a human donor in good health.

The genes are TRBV5-1 and TRBJ2-3; 10 positions match TRBD2. The CDR3 totals 16 residues. The V segment lost 0 bases and the J segment 5 bases; nucleotides outside the gene matches: 6. Germline CDR1 reads SGHRS; CDR2 reads YFSETQ. In nucleotides, the CDR3 is TGCGCCAGCAGCTTGGGTCTAGCGGGAGAGGAAGATACGCAGTATTTT. This codes for CASSLGLAGEEDTQYF.

V and J are TRBV6-5 and TRBJ2-1; TRBD2 matches at 10 bases. The CDR3 extends over 15 amino acids. The V gene's germline CDR1 is MNHEY and CDR2 SVGAGI. Trimming at V came to 6 bases and at J to 6 bases, leaving 8 bases not matched to a gene. The CDR3 sequence is CASRRTGTSVNEQFF. CDR3 bases: TGTGCCAGCAGACGAACCGGGACTAGCGTCAATGAGCAGTTCTTC.

The J gene is TRBJ2-7, the V gene TRBV6-1; no firm D call. CDR3 length: 14 amino acids. Deletions cut 2 bases from V and 2 bases from J, with 10 bases between. The germline V gene encodes CDR1 MNHNS and CDR2 SASEGT. The CDR3 sequence: CASSERVRTYEQYF. CDR3 sequence (DNA): TGTGCCAGCAGTGAAAGGGTCAGGACCTACGAGCAGTACTTC.

This chain connects TRBV19 to TRBJ2-1; 7 nucleotides agree with TRBD1. J was trimmed by 3 bases and V by 4 bases; bases with no gene match: 9. Per germline, CDR1 LNHDA and CDR2 SQIVND (reference sequence). The CDR3 spans 16 residues. The CDR3 bases are TGTGCCAGTAGTAATCCGACAGGGCCTATCTACAATGAGCAGTTCTTC. Amino acids: CASSNPTGPIYNEQFF.

This clone was seen once. The chain combines TRBV11-2 with TRBJ2-1, with 9 bases lining up with TRBD1. The junction had 5 bases not matched to a gene; V was cut back by 3 bases and J by 2 bases. Germline V lookup: CDR1 SGHAT, CDR2 FQNNGV. The length of the CDR3 is 16 residues. The CDR3 nucleotides read TGTGCCAGCAGCTTTCGACAGGGGGAACCCTACAATGAGCAGTTCTTC. This codes for CASSFRQGEPYNEQFF.

The J gene is TRBJ2-5, the V gene TRBV7-8; D is unresolved. This CDR3 comprises 11 residues. Germline CDR1 and CDR2: SGHVS and FQNEAQ. V shed 7 bases and J shed 5 bases, with 8 bases lying between them. CDR3 residues: CASIRLETQYF. The DNA for the CDR3 is TGTGCCAGCATTAGGTTGGAGACCCAGTACTTC. Combining the CDR3 with reference TRBV7-8 and TRBJ2-5 gives the whole variable domain GAGVSQSPRYKVAKRGQDVALRCDPISGHVSLFWYQQALGQGPEFLTYFQNEAQLDKSGLPSDRFFAERPEGSVSTLKIQRTQQEDSAVYLCASIRLETQYFGPGTRLLVL.

The chain uses TRBV6-5 and TRBJ2-7; D is perhaps TRBD1 (6 bases). The germline CDR1 and CDR2 sequences are MNHEY and SVGAGI. The CDR3 spans 12 residues. The ends were cut back, 7 bases at V and 4 bases at J, with 11 bases in the middle. The CDR3 bases are TGTGCCAGCAACCGAGGACAGTACGAGCAGTACTTC. It yields the protein CASNRGQYEQYF.

The V gene is TRBV15, the J gene TRBJ2-2; D is ambiguous. The CDR3 has 16 amino acids. CDR1 is LNHNV, CDR2 YYDKDF, per germline (reference sequence). V dropped 3 bases and J dropped 5 bases, with 16 bases sitting between them. The CDR3 sequence: CATSSRTSRWTGELFF. Written as DNA, the CDR3 is TGTGCCACCAGCAGCAGGACCTCGCGGTGGACCGGGGAGCTGTTTTTT.

V and J are TRBV5-1 and TRBJ2-2, with D perhaps matching TRBD2 (7 bases). Germline V gives CDR1 SGHRS, CDR2 YFSETQ. The CDR3 loop spans 17 amino acids. The ends were cut back, 3 bases at V and 6 bases at J, with 21 bases in the middle. In nucleotides, the CDR3 is TGCGCCAGCAGCTCGCTACCTGGGGGCGGGAGTTCCGGGGAGCTGTTTTTT. This encodes CASSSLPGGGSSGELFF.

The chain is built from TRBV2 and TRBJ2-7; unclear D gene. There are 13 residues in the CDR3. CDR1 SNHLY and CDR2 FYNNEI come from the germline V gene. Trimming shortened V by 6 bases and J by 7 bases, and 16 bases separated the two germline ends. The CDR3 loop is CASRVRTSGEQYF. In DNA form, the CDR3 reads TGTGCCAGCAGGGTGAGGACCTCCGGGGAGCAGTACTTC.

This CDR3 reads CASSEQTALPQFF. CDR3 DNA: TGTGCCAGCAGTGAACAGACCGCTCTTCCGCAGTTCTTC. The chain uses TRBV6-1 and TRBJ2-1, with D unresolved. The CDR3 has 13 amino acids. Germline-derived CDR1 and CDR2 are MNHNS and SASEGT. The germline V and J ends were trimmed by 2 bases and 12 bases, with 14 bases remaining between them.

J is TRBJ2-3 and V is TRBV5-1; 10 bases agree with TRBD2. The V gene's germline CDR1 is SGHRS and CDR2 YFSETQ. This CDR3 is built from 16 residues. V shed 1 base and J 2 bases; nucleotides not matched to a gene: 4. The CDR3 region is CASSLLTSGATDTQYF. In DNA form, the CDR3 reads TGCGCCAGCAGCTTGCTAACTAGCGGGGCCACAGATACGCAGTATTTT.

The chain recombines TRBV9 with TRBJ2-2, with D uncertain. CDR3 length equals 16 residues. CDR1 is SGDLS, CDR2 YYNGEE, per germline. With 4 bases removed from V and 0 bases from J, the gap between germline ends came to 13 bases. Written as DNA, the CDR3 is TGTGCCAGCAGCTTTCAGTTTGGGGCGAACACCGGGGAGCTGTTTTTT. This gives the protein CASSFQFGANTGELFF.

The rearrangement joins TRBV18 to TRBJ1-2; D remains unclear. The germline gives CDR1 KGHSH, CDR2 LQKENI. The CDR3 loop spans 14 amino acids. Deletions cut 5 bases from V and 5 bases from J, with 15 bases between. For the CDR3, the DNA is TGTGCCAGCTCATCACGGCCCGGTGGTTATGGCTACACCTTC. Residues: CASSSRPGGYGYTF. The full variable domain, with the rest looked up from reference TRBV18 and TRBJ1-2, is NAGVMQNPRHLVRRRGQEARLRCSPMKGHSHVYWYRQLPEEGLKFMVYLQKENIIDESGMPKERFSAEFPKEGPSILRIQQVVRGDSAAYFCASSSRPGGYGYTFGSGTRLTVV.

The rearrangement uses TRBV30 and TRBJ1-2, with D possibly being TRBD1 (6 bases). CDR1 and CDR2 (germline): GTSNPN, SVGIG (reference sequence). This CDR3 has 22 residues. Trimming left V 2 bases short and J 4 bases short, with 38 bases between. The CDR3 here is CAWSSRPIKTGDNYGWGYGYTF. The CDR3, as DNA: TGTGCCTGGAGTTCCCGCCCCATCAAGACAGGCGATAACTATGGCTGGGGCTATGGCTACACCTTC.

CDR3 sequence: CASSMVFEKLFF. The CDR3 nucleotides are TGTGCCAGTAGTATGGTCTTTGAAAAACTGTTTTTT. The rearrangement links TRBV19 to TRBJ1-4, with D uncertain. With 3 bases removed from V and 7 bases from J, the gap between germline ends came to 6 bases. This CDR3 contains 12 residues. The V gene's germline CDR1 is LNHDA and CDR2 SQIVND (reference sequence).

The chain employs TRBV18 and TRBJ2-7; the match to TRBD2 covers 7 bases. Trimming at V came to 1 base and at J to 8 bases, leaving 11 bases not matched to a gene. This CDR3 is 15 amino acids long. CDR1 and CDR2 from the germline V gene are KGHSH and LQKENI. CDR3 DNA: TGTGCCAGCTCACCACAAGCGGGGTCCCCTGGCAAGCAGTACTTC. Translated: CASSPQAGSPGKQYF. Filled out from reference TRBV18 and TRBJ2-7, the complete variable domain reads NAGVMQNPRHLVRRRGQEARLRCSPMKGHSHVYWYRQLPEEGLKFMVYLQKENIIDESGMPKERFSAEFPKEGPSILRIQQVVRGDSAAYFCASSPQAGSPGKQYFGPGTRLTVT.

The chain uses TRBV19 and TRBJ1-5; D unresolved. V was pared by 6 bases and J by 0 bases, with 12 bases between. The germline gives CDR1 LNHDA, CDR2 SQIVND (reference sequence). This CDR3 spans 15 amino acids. DNA for the CDR3: TGTGCCAGTAGCCCGGGGAAATATAGCAATCAGCCCCAGCATTTT. It translates to CASSPGKYSNQPQHF.

The chain couples TRBV25-1 to TRBJ1-4; tentatively, D is TRBD1 (5 bases). Trimming removed 4 bases at V and 16 bases at J, with 13 bases between. Germline V gene data show CDR1 as MGHDK and CDR2 as SYGVNS. This CDR3 region has 11 residues. DNA of the CDR3: TGTGCCAGCAGTGGGGGACCTAGGGAGTTTTTT. Protein sequence: CASSGGPREFF.

V usage is TRBV5-1 and J usage is TRBJ2-3; D is unclear. CDR1 and CDR2 (germline): SGHRS, YFSETQ. The V gene lost 4 bases and the J gene lost 3 bases, with 15 bases spanning the gap. The CDR3 totals 15 residues. DNA of the CDR3: TGCGCCAGCAGCCCGGTTATCGGGTTTACAGATACGCAGTATTTT. It translates to CASSPVIGFTDTQYF.

CDR3 loop: CASSNQGTGSYEQYF. The CDR3 DNA sequence: TGTGCCAGTAGTAATCAAGGGACAGGGTCCTACGAGCAGTACTTC. The chain is built from TRBV19 and TRBJ2-7, with 9 bases that match TRBD1. V was pared by 4 bases and J by 1 base, with 5 bases of the junction left unmatched. Looked up from germline, CDR1 is LNHDA and CDR2 is SQIVND (reference sequence). The CDR3 spans 15 residues.

In nucleotides, the CDR3 is TGTGCCAGCAGCTTAGCCGCTGGCGGGGGATTAAACGAGCAGTACTTC. This codes for CASSLAAGGGLNEQYF. The chain employs TRBV7-2 and TRBJ2-7, with 7 bases lining up with TRBD2. Germline V gives CDR1 SGHTA, CDR2 FQGNSA. This CDR3 comprises 16 residues. The V segment lost 0 bases and the J segment 5 bases; nucleotides outside the gene matches: 10.